The 32 T cell receptor beta chains below all came from one sample that was sequenced in a study of Graves' ophthalmopathy and Graves' hyperthyroidism. Scientists amplified the TCR beta CDR3 regions from RNA transcripts. RT-PCR in the first round used HTBI primers; a second-round multiplex PCR followed. TCRdb re-derived calls from the multiplex PCR reads in MiXCR, one entry per CDR3 protein. The table shows about 220,000 distinct CDR3 sequences, with about a fifth occurring only once. Input material: peripheral blood. The receptors stem from a woman in her forties or fifties with Graves' ophthalmopathy.

This clonotype was counted only a few times. The chain carries TRBV7-2 and TRBJ2-7; tentative D call: TRBD2 (7 bases). V was pared by 1 base and J by 2 bases, with 12 bases between. Germline V lookup: CDR1 SGHTA, CDR2 FQGNSA. The CDR3 runs 15 residues. The CDR3 here is CASSLGWEGAYEQYF. Here the CDR3 DNA reads TGTGCCAGCAGCTTAGGGTGGGAGGGGGCCTACGAGCAGTACTTC.

This clonotype has a count of ten or more. V gene TRBV27 combines with J gene TRBJ2-7, with D perhaps given as TRBD1 or TRBD2 (8 bases each). Trimming cost V 5 bases and J 2 bases, with 16 bases left between them. The CDR3 extends over 15 amino acids. The germline V gene encodes CDR1 MNHEY and CDR2 SMNVEV (reference sequence). CDR3: CASSATGGLAYEQYF. In DNA, the CDR3 is TGTGCCAGCAGTGCAACAGGGGGACTAGCCTACGAGCAGTACTTC.

The chain employs TRBV5-1 and TRBJ2-1; 8 positions match TRBD1. There are 18 residues in the CDR3. Trimming cost V 0 bases and J 7 bases; bases outside gene matches: 15. The V gene's germline CDR1 is SGHRS and CDR2 YFSETQ. The CDR3 region has the DNA TGCGCCAGCAGCTTGGGCCTCCAAGGACAGGGTCCATGGAATGAGCAGTTCTTC. It specifies CASSLGLQGQGPWNEQFF.

The count of this clonotype is one. The rearrangement links TRBV19 to TRBJ1-1; D ambiguous. V was clipped by 5 bases and J by 1 base, with 20 bases between them. Germline V gene data show CDR1 as LNHDA and CDR2 as SQIVND (reference sequence). This CDR3 has 17 residues. The DNA for the CDR3 is TGTGCCAGTAGTTCCGGACCGTTCGACGTCCCGAACACTGAAGCTTTCTTT. Amino acid sequence: CASSSGPFDVPNTEAFF. Looking up the rest from reference TRBV19 and TRBJ1-1 gives the full variable domain: DGGITQSPKYLFRKEGQNVTLSCEQNLNHDAMYWYRQDPGQGLRLIYYSQIVNDFQKGDIAEGYSVSREKKESFPLTVTSAQKNPTAFYLCASSSGPFDVPNTEAFFGQGTRLTVV.

The J gene is TRBJ2-7, the V gene TRBV18; D remains ambiguous. V lost 4 bases and J 0 bases, leaving 19 bases between the germline ends. CDR1 and CDR2 from the germline V gene are KGHSH and LQKENI. This CDR3 comprises 17 residues. The CDR3 coding sequence is TGTGCCAGCTCACTCACACGACTGGGAATTGGCTCCTACGAGCAGTACTTC. This translates into CASSLTRLGIGSYEQYF.

This clonotype came up many times. The V and J genes are TRBV20-1 and TRBJ1-2; TRBD1 is a possible D gene (5 bases). Trimming cost V 6 bases and J 9 bases, with 20 bases left between them. CDR3 length: 13 residues. CDR1 DFQATT and CDR2 SNEGSKA come from the germline V gene (reference sequence). The CDR3 DNA reads as TGCAGTGCAGAAAAGACGGGGGAGGAGAGCTACACCTTC. Translated: CSAEKTGEESYTF.

The J gene is TRBJ1-1, the V gene TRBV3-1, with 7 bases matching TRBD1. Germline V gives CDR1 LGHDT, CDR2 YNNKEL (reference sequence). This CDR3 has 14 residues. Unmatched junction bases numbered 3, after V lost 0 bases and J lost 5 bases. Written as DNA, the CDR3 is TGTGCCAGCAGCCAAGATCACAGGGGAACTGAAGCTTTCTTT. It yields the protein CASSQDHRGTEAFF.

This clonotype has at least ten counts. The J gene is TRBJ1-6, the V gene TRBV19; TRBD1 might be the D (6 bases). The CDR3 is 13 amino acids. With 7 bases removed from V and 8 bases from J, the gap between germline ends came to 12 bases. CDR1 is LNHDA and CDR2 is SQIVND in the germline V gene (reference sequence). The CDR3 is CASTNRVDSPLHF. Written as DNA, the CDR3 is TGTGCCAGTACAAACAGGGTCGATTCACCCCTCCACTTT.

This clonotype was seen more than once but under ten times. The V call is TRBV19, the J call TRBJ2-2, with D unresolved. Germline V lookup: CDR1 LNHDA, CDR2 SQIVND (reference sequence). V was cut by 3 bases and J by 2 bases, with 10 bases left in between. The length of the CDR3 is 15 residues. In nucleotides, the CDR3 is TGTGCCAGTAGTATGCCCGGGCTCAACACCGGGGAGCTGTTTTTT. Translation gives CASSMPGLNTGELFF.

The chain combines TRBV20-1 with TRBJ2-7, with D perhaps given as TRBD1 or TRBD2 (5 bases each). There are 13 residues in the CDR3. Germline V lookup: CDR1 DFQATT, CDR2 SNEGSKA (reference sequence). Trimming took 6 bases from V and 3 from J, leaving 15 bases between them. Here the CDR3 reads CSATRDGGYEQYF. CDR3 coding DNA: TGCAGTGCCACCAGGGACGGAGGCTACGAGCAGTACTTC.

This clonotype was seen at least ten times. The chain joins TRBV6-2 or TRBV6-3 to TRBJ2-2; 11 positions agree with TRBD2. V was pared by 0 bases and J by 7 bases, with 7 bases of the junction left unmatched. Germline CDR1 and CDR2: MNHEY and SVGEGT. This CDR3 has 17 residues. The CDR3 sequence is CASSYSRLAGGNGELFF. The CDR3 DNA is TGTGCCAGCAGTTACTCTCGGCTAGCGGGAGGTAACGGGGAGCTGTTTTTT.

This chain uses TRBV6-1 with TRBJ1-5, with D possibly being TRBD1 (6 bases). The CDR3 contains 14 residues. CDR1 and CDR2 from the germline V gene are MNHNS and SASEGT. Trimming removed 5 bases from V and 6 bases from J, with 14 bases in between. The CDR3 here is CASSKGNRAQPQHF. The CDR3 DNA reads as TGTGCCAGCAGTAAGGGAAACAGGGCTCAGCCCCAGCATTTT.

In its sample, this clonotype was seen many times. The rearrangement uses TRBV24-1 and TRBJ1-3, with 8 positions matching TRBD1. Trimming removed 3 bases from V and 3 bases from J; junction bases left unmatched: 9. Germline CDR1 KGHDR, CDR2 SFDVKD. The CDR3 has 17 residues. The CDR3 DNA is TGTGCCACCAGTGATACAAATGGACAGGGTGGTGGAAACACCATATATTTT. Translation: CATSDTNGQGGGNTIYF.

The sample holds many counts of this clonotype. The V call is TRBV9, the J call TRBJ2-3, with TRBD2 matching over 9 bases. J lost 4 bases, V lost 0 bases, and 3 bases had no gene match. The CDR3 sequence is 15 residues long. Germline V gene sequence: CDR1 SGDLS, CDR2 YYNGEE. CDR3 residues: CASSVGGRASDTQYF. The CDR3 DNA follows: TGTGCCAGCAGCGTAGGCGGGAGGGCCTCAGATACGCAGTATTTT.

This clonotype occurred many times. This chain links TRBV20-1 with TRBJ2-7, with 7 bases lining up with TRBD2. The CDR3 totals 14 residues. The V segment lost 0 bases and the J segment 5 bases; nucleotides outside the gene matches: 7. Germline CDR1 is DFQATT and CDR2 is SNEGSKA (reference sequence). This CDR3 is CSARDGREHDEQYF. The CDR3 DNA is TGCAGTGCTAGAGACGGGCGGGAGCACGACGAGCAGTACTTC.

This clonotype occurred many times. V usage is TRBV7-2 and J usage is TRBJ2-7; 7 nucleotides line up with TRBD2. The CDR3 extends over 14 amino acids. Per the germline V gene, CDR1 is SGHTA and CDR2 is FQGNSA. With 5 bases clipped from V and 2 bases from J, the junction kept 6 bases outside the gene matches. CDR3 DNA: TGTGCCAGCAGCATCCAAGCGGGAACCTACGAGCAGTACTTC. Translating gives CASSIQAGTYEQYF.

This clonotype was counted at least ten times. At one end, the junction sequence differs from germline, possibly due to a read error. The chain uses TRBV7-9 and TRBJ2-5, with 10 nucleotides matching TRBD2. The CDR3 spans 16 residues. Germline V gene data show CDR1 as SEHNR and CDR2 as FQNEAQ (reference sequence). The CDR3 bases are TGTGCCAGCAGCTTTTTCCGGACTAGCGGCCAAGAGACCCACTACTTC. The encoded protein is CASSFFRTSGQETHYF.

This sequence joins TRBV27 and TRBJ2-7; 12 bases align to TRBD2. Per the germline V gene, CDR1 is MNHEY and CDR2 is SMNVEV (reference sequence). The V gene end was trimmed by 4 bases and the J gene end by 7 bases; junction bases not matched to a gene: 8. The CDR3 loop spans 15 amino acids. In DNA form, the CDR3 reads TGTGCCAGCAGTTCCCGACTAGCGGGAGTGGAAGAGCAGTACTTC. Its protein is CASSSRLAGVEEQYF.

This clonotype was counted ten times or more. The chain has TRBV3-1 and TRBJ2-5; D remains ambiguous. Trimming left V 6 bases short and J 4 bases short, with 21 bases between. This CDR3 comprises 16 residues. The germline gives CDR1 LGHDT, CDR2 YNNKEL (reference sequence). For the CDR3, the DNA is TGTGCCAGCAGTCCCACGTTAGAAGCTCGGAGAGAGACCCAGTACTTC. Its translation is CASSPTLEARRETQYF.

This clonotype was observed many times. This chain connects TRBV4-2 to TRBJ1-1; D gene uncertain. Trimming took off 1 base at V and 8 bases at J, with 11 bases between the two ends. Germline CDR1 LGHNA, CDR2 YNFKEQ. The CDR3 has 13 residues. The CDR3 nucleotides are TGTGCCAGCAGCCAAGGACGGGAAGGGGAAGCTTTCTTT. Protein: CASSQGREGEAFF.

Ten or more counts support this clonotype. The chain recombines TRBV6-1 with TRBJ1-2; D is perhaps TRBD1 (6 bases). The CDR3 totals 15 residues. Germline V gives CDR1 MNHNS, CDR2 SASEGT. V lost 5 bases to trimming and J lost 4 bases, with 17 bases between them. The CDR3 loop reads CASSPHRTEGYGYTF. The CDR3 DNA is TGTGCCAGCAGTCCTCATAGGACAGAGGGCTATGGCTACACCTTC.

This clonotype turned up a few times. CDR3 loop: CASSPNEGKAQYF. The DNA of the CDR3 is TGTGCCAGCAGCCCTAACGAGGGGAAGGCCCAGTACTTC. This rearrangement joins TRBV9 to TRBJ2-5; D is perhaps TRBD1 or TRBD2 (5 bases each). Germline CDR1 SGDLS, CDR2 YYNGEE. V gave up 4 bases and J gave up 9 bases, with 16 bases separating them. CDR3 length: 13 residues.

Only a few counts were recorded for this clonotype. The V call is TRBV2, the J call TRBJ2-7; possible D gene TRBD2, 6 bases. Germline V gene sequence: CDR1 SNHLY, CDR2 FYNNEI. Trimming cost V 3 bases and J 4 bases, with 7 bases left between them. CDR3 size: 12 residues. The CDR3 bases are TGTGCCAGCAGTGATGGAGGGTACGAGCAGTACTTC. Encoded protein: CASSDGGYEQYF. The full variable domain, rest sourced from reference TRBV2 and TRBJ2-7, is EPEVTQTPSHQVTQMGQEVILRCVPISNHLYFYWYRQILGQKVEFLVSFYNNEISEKSEIFDDQFSVERPDGSNFTLKIRSTKLEDSAMYFCASSDGGYEQYFGPGTRLTVT.

This clonotype was detected many times. The rearrangement links TRBV14 to TRBJ1-4; a possible D gene is TRBD1 (6 bases). CDR3 length equals 14 residues. The V gene lost 8 bases and the J gene lost 7 bases, with 17 bases spanning the gap. Germline-derived CDR1 and CDR2 are SGHDN and FVKESK. In DNA form, the CDR3 reads TGTGCCAGCGCATACGGGGGCGCAGGTGAAAAACTGTTTTTT. Its protein product is CASAYGGAGEKLFF. Based on the CDR3 plus reference TRBV14 and TRBJ1-4, the full variable domain is EAGVTQFPSHSVIEKGQTVTLRCDPISGHDNLYWYRRVMGKEIKFLLHFVKESKQDESGMPNNRFLAERTGGTYSTLKVQPAELEDSGVYFCASAYGGAGEKLFFGSGTQLSVL.

This clonotype has at least ten counts. V is TRBV6-1 and J is TRBJ2-5; TRBD1 agrees at 8 bases. Trimming cost V 7 bases and J 2 bases; bases outside gene matches: 6. The CDR3 extends over 14 amino acids. Germline V gives CDR1 MNHNS, CDR2 SASEGT. The CDR3 coding sequence is TGTGCCAGCAAAAGGACAGGGACGCAAGAGACCCAGTACTTC. Its translation: CASKRTGTQETQYF.

This sequence joins TRBV30 and TRBJ1-1; D call uncertain. Germline CDR1 GTSNPN, CDR2 SVGIG (reference sequence). The ends were cut back, 0 bases at V and 2 bases at J, with 13 bases in the middle. This CDR3 has 15 residues. CDR3 in DNA: TGTGCCTGGAGTGTACTAGGCCGACTTAACACTGAAGCTTTCTTT. Its translation is CAWSVLGRLNTEAFF.

This clonotype was seen many times. The V call is TRBV27, the J call TRBJ1-5; D is unresolved. Looked up from germline, CDR1 is MNHEY and CDR2 is SMNVEV (reference sequence). This CDR3 is built from 13 residues. V was clipped by 3 bases and J by 1 base, with 4 bases between them. The chain's CDR3 is CASSFQSNQPQHF. CDR3 nucleotides: TGTGCCAGCAGTTTCCAGAGCAATCAGCCCCAGCATTTT.

A word on this clonotype: A much larger clone lies a single base off, so this may be a read error. The rearrangement uses TRBV18 and TRBJ1-1; D is undetermined. The CDR3 covers 13 residues. The germline CDR1 and CDR2 sequences are KGHSH and LQKENI. The chain's CDR3 is CASKPGANTGAFF. CDR3 nucleotides: TGTGCCAGCAAACCGGGAGCGAACACTGGAGCTTTCTTT.

There are a few counts of this clonotype. This rearrangement joins TRBV9 to TRBJ2-7, with D perhaps TRBD2 (5 bases). V shed 4 bases and J shed 2 bases, with 13 bases lying between them. The CDR3 sequence is 14 residues long. CDR1 SGDLS and CDR2 YYNGEE come from the germline V gene. CDR3 nucleotides: TGTGCCAGCAGCCCCCAAAGCGGACCCTACGAGCAGTACTTC. Protein product: CASSPQSGPYEQYF.

A remark on this clonotype: Given the absence of the conserved phenylalanine or tryptophan at the CDR3 end, a read error is likely. The chain uses TRBV9 and TRBJ2-2, with TRBD2 matching over 11 bases. V lost 4 bases, J lost 2 bases, and 4 bases stayed unmatched. The length of the CDR3 is 16 residues. CDR1 SGDLS and CDR2 YYNGEE come from the germline V gene. Written as DNA, the CDR3 is TGTGCCAGCAGCCCCGGGACTAGCGGCAACACCGGGGAGCTGTTTATT. Its protein product is CASSPGTSGNTGELFI.

V and J are TRBV28 and TRBJ1-2; D is uncertain. V was pared by 6 bases and J by 3 bases, with 17 bases between. Germline CDR1 and CDR2: MDHEN and SYDVKM. The length of the CDR3 is 15 residues. The CDR3 nucleotides are TGTGCCAGCAGCCTGGCGGGAACAGCTGACTATGGCTACACCTTC. Translated: CASSLAGTADYGYTF.

This clonotype was detected ten times or more. The J gene is TRBJ2-7, the V gene TRBV7-2; D gene ambiguous. The germline gives CDR1 SGHTA, CDR2 FQGNSA. CDR3 size: 15 residues. V lost 5 bases and J 2 bases, leaving 16 bases between the germline ends. The CDR3 region has the DNA TGTGCCAGCAGCCACGAGGCGTCTGGAGCCTACGAGCAGTACTTC. It is translated as CASSHEASGAYEQYF.